A selection of T cell receptor beta chains follows, all from one sample in a study of radiation and T cells in renal cell carcinoma. Clones were sequenced by immunoSEQ multiplex PCR, and TCRdb holds only the in-frame ones, with some missing. The sample has under 200,000 clones; about 88% are singletons. The sample consisted of blood, taken from a patient whose treatment included radiotherapy and nephrectomy. All receptors come from a woman between 45 and 65 years old with renal cell carcinoma. Both conserved end residues are part of each CDR3. The order of the fields is J gene, D gene, V gene, clone size, CDR3 protein, CDR3 DNA. A D gene is named only where the DNA matches it firmly. Clone size is not always given. Where it is, it says once, few, many or a class for expanded clones.

TRBJ1-1 | NA | TRBV5-8 | NA | CASSLQRLWLKAFF | TGTGCCAGCAGCTTGCAGCGTCTGTGGCTAAAAGCTTTCTTT
TRBJ2-1 | NA | TRBV5-1 | once | CASSLLGISEYNEQFF | TGCGCCAGCAGCTTATTGGGTATTAGCGAGTACAATGAGCAGTTCTTC
TRBJ1-1 | NA | TRBV5-1 | NA | CASSLGTLNTEAFF | TGCGCCAGCAGCTTGGGCACTCTGAACACTGAAGCTTTCTTT
TRBJ2-3 | TRBD1 | TRBV9 | NA | CASSALQGAGTDTQYF | TGTGCCAGCAGCGCACTACAGGGGGCGGGCACAGATACGCAGTATTTT
TRBJ2-1 | TRBD1 | TRBV5-1 | few | CASRYGTGRVNEQFF | TGCGCCAGCAGATACGGGACAGGGCGGGTCAATGAGCAGTTCTTC
TRBJ2-1 | NA | TRBV7-9 | NA | CASSSRDSKRNEQFF | TGTGCCAGCAGCTCCCGGGACTCGAAAAGGAATGAGCAGTTCTTC
TRBJ1-1 | TRBD1 | TRBV5-6 | NA | CASSFRKQGAGMAFF | TGTGCCAGCAGCTTCCGGAAACAGGGGGCCGGGATGGCTTTCTTT
TRBJ2-4 | NA | TRBV19 | NA | CASSLIEGTLPPIQYF | TGTGCCAGTAGTCTCATCGAGGGGACGCTCCCGCCCATTCAGTACTTC
TRBJ2-3 | TRBD2 | TRBV5-6 | NA | CASSLLGLATTDTQYF | TGTGCCAGCAGCTTGTTGGGACTAGCGACCACAGATACGCAGTATTTT
TRBJ2-1 | TRBD2 | TRBV6-6 | NA | CASSYSGGYNEQFF | TGTGCCAGCAGTTATAGCGGGGGTTACAATGAGCAGTTCTTC
TRBJ2-5 | TRBD2 | TRBV6-6 | NA | CASSSGGDQETQYF | TGTGCCAGCAGCAGCGGGGGGGACCAAGAGACCCAGTACTTC
TRBJ1-6 | NA | TRBV5-4 | NA | CASSLSFGVSYNSPLHF | TGTGCCAGCAGCTTGTCGTTCGGGGTCTCCTATAATTCACCCCTCCACTTT
TRBJ2-5 | NA | TRBV18 | NA | CASSPAITGGAGETQYF | TGTGCCAGCTCCCCTGCTATTACTGGGGGAGCAGGTGAGACCCAGTACTTC
TRBJ2-2 | NA | TRBV7-9 | NA | CASNPRGSNTGELFF | TGTGCCAGCAACCCGAGGGGGTCCAACACCGGGGAGCTGTTTTTT
TRBJ1-5 | NA | TRBV15 | NA | CATSRDTTLNQPQHF | TGTGCCACCAGCAGAGATACGACCCTCAATCAGCCCCAGCATTTT
TRBJ2-1 | NA | TRBV7-8 | NA | CASSSYRVANEQFF | TGTGCCAGCAGCTCTTACCGGGTGGCGAATGAGCAGTTCTTC
TRBJ1-1 | TRBD1 | TRBV4-1 | once | CASSPVGTGETEAFF | TGCGCCAGCAGCCCAGTCGGGACAGGGGAAACTGAAGCTTTCTTT
TRBJ2-3 | NA | TRBV5-3 | NA | CARSFSRHIGTSTDTQYF | TGTGCCAGAAGCTTCTCCCGGCATATAGGTACTAGCACAGATACGCAGTATTTT
TRBJ2-1 | TRBD2 | TRBV6-5 | once | CASSYAGGRQFF | TGTGCCAGCAGTTACGCGGGGGGCCGGCAGTTCTTC
TRBJ1-1 | NA | TRBV7-9 | once | CASSFESNTEAFF | TGTGCCAGCAGCTTCGAATCCAACACTGAAGCTTTCTTT
TRBJ1-4 | NA | TRBV9 | NA | CASSVEGRGEKLFF | TGTGCCAGCAGCGTAGAAGGAAGAGGCGAAAAACTGTTTTTT
TRBJ2-1 | TRBD2 | TRBV4-1 | NA | CASSPRTSGRLYNEQFF | TGCGCCAGCAGCCCCCGGACTAGCGGGCGCCTTTACAATGAGCAGTTCTTC
TRBJ2-3 | NA | TRBV5-4 | NA | CASSGAEGLTDTQYF | TGTGCCAGCAGTGGGGCGGAGGGGCTCACAGATACGCAGTATTTT
TRBJ1-5 | NA | TRBV12-5 | once | CASAFVDQPQHF | TGTGCTAGTGCCTTCGTTGATCAGCCCCAGCATTTT
TRBJ1-1 | NA | TRBV6-5 | NA | CASSYSGVTEAFF | TGTGCCAGCAGTTACTCGGGAGTGACTGAAGCTTTCTTT
TRBJ1-3 | NA | TRBV25-1 | NA | CASSEGAVLSGNTIYF | TGTGCCAGCAGTGAAGGGGCTGTCCTCTCTGGAAACACCATATATTTT
TRBJ2-1 | NA | TRBV11-2 | NA | CASSLPTRRTSSYNEQFF | TGTGCCAGCAGCTTACCCACTCGCAGGACGAGCTCCTACAATGAGCAGTTCTTC
TRBJ1-1 | NA | TRBV5-6 | NA | CASSLVPGPNTEAFF | TGTGCCAGCAGCTTGGTGCCGGGCCCAAACACTGAAGCTTTCTTT
TRBJ2-3 | TRBD2 | TRBV6-5 | NA | CASSFIAGGTDTQYF | TGTGCCAGCAGTTTTATAGCGGGGGGCACAGATACGCAGTATTTT
TRBJ2-2 | NA | TRBV7-9 | NA | CASSLGHPNTGELFF | TGTGCCAGCAGCTTAGGCCACCCGAACACCGGGGAGCTGTTTTTT
TRBJ1-2 | TRBD1 | TRBV7-2 | NA | CASSSLWDRVRNYGYTF | TGTGCCAGCAGCTCTTTGTGGGACAGGGTGAGGAACTATGGCTACACCTTC
TRBJ2-2 | NA | TRBV2 | NA | CASRGTETGELFF | TGTGCCAGCAGGGGGACGGAGACCGGGGAGCTGTTTTTT
TRBJ1-2 | NA | TRBV7-2 | once | CASSLEVGYGYTF | TGTGCCAGCAGCTTAGAGGTGGGCTATGGCTACACCTTC
TRBJ1-1 | NA | TRBV4-2 | NA | CASSQARGNTEAFF | TGTGCCAGCAGCCAAGCGAGGGGGAACACTGAAGCTTTCTTT
TRBJ1-2 | NA | TRBV5-6 | NA | CASSLGDAFYTF | TGTGCCAGCAGCCTGGGGGACGCCTTCTACACCTTC
TRBJ2-5 | TRBD1 | TRBV13 | NA | CASSLGLMTGAQETQYF | TGTGCCAGCAGCTTAGGCCTGATGACAGGGGCCCAAGAGACCCAGTACTTC
TRBJ2-5 | NA | TRBV30 | NA | CAWSRLRGETQYF | TGTGCCTGGAGTAGGTTGAGGGGAGAGACCCAGTACTTC
TRBJ1-1 | TRBD1 | TRBV6-4 | NA | CASSTSGGEQQAFF | TGTGCCAGCAGTACCTCAGGGGGCGAGCAACAAGCTTTCTTT
TRBJ2-3 | TRBD2 | TRBV7-9 | NA | CASSIAGGRDTQYF | TGTGCCAGCAGCATCGCGGGGGGCCGAGATACGCAGTATTTT
TRBJ1-1 | TRBD1 | TRBV7-9 | NA | CASSFLRQTGGGTEAFF | TGTGCCAGCAGCTTCTTACGTCAAACAGGGGGAGGCACTGAAGCTTTCTTT
TRBJ2-3 | TRBD2 | TRBV2 | once | CASSPLAGGLSTTDTQYF | TGTGCCAGCAGTCCTCTAGCGGGGGGGCTCTCCACCACAGATACGCAGTATTTT
TRBJ2-7 | TRBD2 | TRBV7-8 | NA | CASSTGLASGEQYF | TGTGCCAGCAGCACCGGACTAGCTAGCGGCGAGCAGTACTTC
TRBJ2-7 | TRBD1 | TRBV7-8 | NA | CASSRQGAQFEQYF | TGTGCCAGCAGCCGACAGGGGGCGCAATTCGAGCAGTACTTC
TRBJ1-3 | NA | TRBV5-1 | NA | CASSLGSTGISGNTIYF | TGCGCCAGCAGCTTGGGGTCTACAGGCATCTCTGGAAACACCATATATTTT
TRBJ2-7 | NA | TRBV6-5 | NA | CASRYGGGAVYEQYF | TGTGCCAGCAGGTACGGCGGCGGCGCGGTCTACGAGCAGTACTTC
TRBJ1-1 | NA | TRBV6-5 | NA | CASRNGQGGTEAFF | TGTGCCAGCAGAAACGGGCAGGGCGGCACTGAAGCTTTCTTT
TRBJ2-1 | TRBD2 | TRBV5-1 | NA | CASTLVGTSGNNEQFF | TGCGCCAGCACCTTGGTGGGGACTAGCGGCAACAATGAGCAGTTCTTC
TRBJ1-1 | TRBD1 | TRBV9 | NA | CASSVAGTANTEAFF | TGTGCCAGCAGCGTAGCTGGGACAGCGAACACTGAAGCTTTCTTT
TRBJ1-3 | NA | TRBV5-5 | NA | CASSYPTRDLSGNTIYF | TGTGCCAGCAGCTATCCGACACGGGATCTCTCTGGAAACACCATATATTTT
TRBJ2-7 | NA | TRBV19 | NA | CASRRDAATYEQYF | TGTGCCAGTAGAAGGGACGCGGCGACCTACGAGCAGTACTTC
TRBJ2-2 | NA | TRBV7-9 | NA | CASSWDPGGTGELFF | TGTGCCAGCAGCTGGGACCCCGGAGGGACCGGGGAGCTGTTTTTT
TRBJ1-1 | TRBD1 | TRBV9 | few | CASSVASGGVTEAFF | TGTGCCAGCAGCGTAGCTTCAGGGGGGGTTACTGAAGCTTTCTTT
TRBJ1-2 | TRBD1 | TRBV7-9 | NA | CASSLLIPRDSYGYTF | TGTGCCAGCAGCTTACTCATACCACGGGACAGCTATGGCTACACCTTC